These 28 T cell receptor beta chains were all obtained from the same sample, sequenced in a study of cytomegalovirus exposure and HLA in healthy donors. This PCR relied on a set of 60 Vbeta primers and 13 Jbeta primers. This table comes from immunoSEQ multiplex PCR, and its TCRdb copy is limited to in-frame clones, with some not included. This sample has about 120,000 clones, with more than 60% found just once. Sequencing was done on a sample of PBMCs. These receptors were collected from a woman in her thirties or forties in good health and CMV-seronegative.

The rearrangement joins TRBV27 to TRBJ2-5; 8 bases align to TRBD2. The CDR3 runs to 15 residues. Germline V CDR1 and CDR2: MNHEY, SMNVEV (reference sequence). The trim removed 2 bases at V and 4 bases at J, leaving 6 bases unmatched. The CDR3 loop is CASSLGGLDGETQYF. Here the CDR3 DNA reads TGTGCCAGCAGTTTAGGGGGACTAGATGGAGAGACCCAGTACTTC.

The CDR3 DNA reads as TGTGCCAGCAGTTCCGGGACAGGGTATAATTCACCCCTCCACTTT. Translation: CASSSGTGYNSPLHF. The V gene is TRBV5-8, the J gene TRBJ1-6, with 9 bases that match TRBD1. The V gene's germline CDR1 is SGHTS and CDR2 YDEGEE. The J segment lost 4 bases and the V segment lost 5 bases, leaving 4 bases of the junction unmatched. The CDR3 totals 15 residues.

CDR3 sequence: CASSESGQLSSYEQYF. In DNA form, the CDR3 reads TGCGCCAGCAGTGAGTCGGGGCAACTGAGCTCCTACGAGCAGTACTTC. The gene calls are TRBV10-1 and TRBJ2-7, with D perhaps TRBD1 (5 bases). CDR3 length: 16 residues. Germline lookup yields CDR1 WNHNN and CDR2 SYGVQD (reference sequence). The ends were cut back, 0 bases at V and 0 bases at J, with 12 bases in the middle.

V usage is TRBV5-1 and J usage is TRBJ2-1; no reliable D call. Trimming stripped 2 bases from V and 7 bases from J, with 10 bases between. Germline V gene lookup returns CDR1 SGHRS and CDR2 YFSETQ. This CDR3 region has 13 residues. In DNA, the CDR3 is TGCGCCAGCAGCTTACGTTTCGGGAATGAGCAGTTCTTC. Its translation: CASSLRFGNEQFF.

This clone occurred a few times. The rearrangement joins TRBV2 to TRBJ1-1; D call uncertain. The CDR3 is 13 amino acids. The V gene lost 7 bases and the J gene lost 4 bases, with 13 bases spanning the gap. Looked up from germline, CDR1 is SNHLY and CDR2 is FYNNEI. In nucleotides, the CDR3 is TGTGCCAGCACCCAAGGAGTATCCACTGAAGCTTTCTTT. Translation gives CASTQGVSTEAFF.

The CDR3 bases are TGTGCCAGCAGTGGATCCGGGACAGGGGCATGGGCGGAGCAGTACTTC. This sequence encodes CASSGSGTGAWAEQYF. The chain recombines TRBV6-1 with TRBJ2-7; TRBD1 agrees at 10 bases. The CDR3 is made up of 16 amino acids. The trim removed 4 bases at V and 7 bases at J, leaving 13 bases unmatched. CDR1 and CDR2 (germline): MNHNS, SASEGT.

The chain recombines TRBV7-2 with TRBJ2-3; the D gene is possibly TRBD2 (6 bases). V lost 5 bases and J 6 bases, leaving 18 bases between the germline ends. CDR3 length equals 15 residues. CDR1 and CDR2 (germline): SGHTA, FQGNSA. The CDR3 coding sequence is TGTGCCAGCAGCCCGGCGGGGTCCCACTTGGATACGCAGTATTTT. It translates to CASSPAGSHLDTQYF.

This clone was detected only a few times. This chain links TRBV2 with TRBJ1-1, with 10 nucleotides matching TRBD1. CDR3 length equals 13 residues. Germline CDR1 SNHLY, CDR2 FYNNEI. The ends lost 8 bases at V and 4 bases at J; junction bases unmatched: 4. CDR3 DNA sequence: TGTGCCAGCCCCCGGGACAGGGGCACTGAAGCTTTCTTT. It codes for CASPRDRGTEAFF.

The chain has TRBV5-1 and TRBJ1-6; D is unclear. Germline CDR1 and CDR2: SGHRS and YFSETQ. This CDR3 has 17 residues. Trimming took off 0 bases at V and 10 bases at J, with 20 bases between the two ends. The CDR3 sequence: CASSLVPDPGDWSPLHF. The CDR3 DNA follows: TGCGCCAGCAGCTTGGTGCCCGATCCCGGAGATTGGTCACCCCTCCACTTT.

V usage is TRBV9 and J usage is TRBJ1-2; 7 bases are a match to TRBD1. The CDR3 consists of 14 residues. Trimming at V came to 4 bases and at J to 5 bases, leaving 8 bases not matched to a gene. Germline loops: CDR1 SGDLS, CDR2 YYNGEE. For the CDR3, the DNA is TGTGCCAGCAGCCCCCGACAGGGTTATTATGGCTACACCTTC. Amino acids: CASSPRQGYYGYTF. Full variable domain (rest looked up from reference TRBV9 and TRBJ1-2): DSGVTQTPKHLITATGQRVTLRCSPRSGDLSVYWYQQSLDQGLQFLIQYYNGEERAKGNILERFSAQQFPDLHSELNLSSLELGDSALYFCASSPRQGYYGYTFGSGTRLTVV.

The CDR3 loop is CASSPIQGYNQPQHF. CDR3 DNA: TGTGCCAGTAGTCCAATACAGGGCTACAATCAGCCCCAGCATTTT. The chain recombines TRBV19 with TRBJ1-5, with D possibly matching TRBD1 (6 bases). Germline-derived CDR1 and CDR2 are LNHDA and SQIVND (reference sequence). There are 15 residues in the CDR3. Trimming stripped 5 bases from V and 3 bases from J, with 14 bases between.

V usage is TRBV5-1 and J usage is TRBJ1-1; a possible D gene is TRBD1 (5 bases). The CDR3 totals 13 residues. In germline, CDR1 is SGHRS, CDR2 YFSETQ. V lost 4 bases to trimming and J lost 4 bases, with 11 bases between them. The CDR3 DNA sequence: TGCGCCAGCAGCCCTGTGGGGGGCACTGAAGCTTTCTTT. This translates into CASSPVGGTEAFF.

The chain has TRBV11-2 and TRBJ2-5; possibly TRBD2 for D (7 bases). Trimming cost V 1 base and J 5 bases, with 17 bases left between them. CDR1 is SGHAT and CDR2 is FQNNGV in the germline V gene. This CDR3 is 16 amino acids long. CDR3 nucleotides: TGTGCCAGCAGCTTAGTAGTGGGGGGGCTGTGGGAGACCCAGTACTTC. It is translated as CASSLVVGGLWETQYF.

This sequence joins TRBV7-2 and TRBJ1-2, with 8 nucleotides matching TRBD1. This CDR3 has 14 residues. After removal of 3 bases from V and 5 bases from J, the junction contained 5 bases not matched to a gene. Germline CDR1 is SGHTA and CDR2 is FQGNSA. The CDR3 protein is CASSLAGQGYGYTF. CDR3 DNA: TGTGCCAGCAGCTTGGCCGGACAGGGTTATGGCTACACCTTC.

This clone appeared a few times. The V and J genes are TRBV27 and TRBJ2-5, with 11 positions matching TRBD2. V trimming: 10 bases; J trimming: 3 bases; junction bases outside the gene matches: 7. The CDR3 runs 14 residues. Germline V gene sequence: CDR1 MNHEY, CDR2 SMNVEV (reference sequence). In nucleotides, the CDR3 is TGTGCCACCCAGACTAGCGGGGCCGAAGAGACCCAGTACTTC. Translation gives CATQTSGAEETQYF.

This clone was picked up a small number of times. V gene TRBV4-2 combines with J gene TRBJ2-7; D may be TRBD1 (6 bases). The V gene's germline CDR1 is LGHNA and CDR2 YNFKEQ. V shed 1 base and J shed 2 bases, with 12 bases lying between them. The CDR3 has 15 residues. As DNA, the CDR3 is TGTGCCAGCAGCCAAGCACAGGGTTTGACCTACGAGCAGTACTTC. Translating it yields CASSQAQGLTYEQYF.

This chain links TRBV7-2 with TRBJ2-7; no clear D. The germline V gene has CDR1 SGHTA and CDR2 FQGNSA. The CDR3 totals 12 residues. V lost 5 bases to trimming and J lost 9 bases, with 14 bases between them. CDR3 protein: CASSESRSRQYF. In DNA, the CDR3 is TGTGCCAGCAGCGAATCTCGGTCAAGGCAGTACTTC.

The chain recombines TRBV28 with TRBJ2-1, with TRBD2 as a possible D gene (6 bases). Germline loops: CDR1 MDHEN, CDR2 SYDVKM. V dropped 4 bases and J dropped 12 bases, with 19 bases sitting between them. The CDR3 has 14 residues. CDR3 protein: CASSSPQLVEGQFF. In DNA form, the CDR3 reads TGTGCCAGCAGTTCCCCCCAATTGGTGGAGGGGCAGTTCTTC. The full variable domain, with the rest looked up from reference TRBV28 and TRBJ2-1, is DVKVTQSSRYLVKRTGEKVFLECVQDMDHENMFWYRQDPGLGLRLIYFSYDVKMKEKGDIPEGYSVSREKKERFSLILESASTNQTSMYLCASSSPQLVEGQFFGPGTRLTVL.

The chain employs TRBV4-2 and TRBJ2-6; D remains ambiguous. From germline, CDR1 is LGHNA and CDR2 YNFKEQ. CDR3 length equals 16 residues. Between the trimmed V and J ends, which lost 1 base and 2 bases, there was a span of 9 bases. Here the CDR3 reads CASSQGLGTGANVLTF. CDR3 DNA: TGTGCCAGCAGCCAAGGCTTGGGCACTGGGGCCAACGTCCTGACTTTC.

The V and J genes are TRBV7-3 and TRBJ2-2; D might be TRBD2 (6 bases). CDR3 length: 12 amino acids. Germline V gene lookup returns CDR1 SGHTA and CDR2 FQGTGA. The V and J ends lost 6 bases and 7 bases respectively, with 9 bases between them. CDR3 protein: CASRGTVGELFF. CDR3 nucleotide sequence: TGTGCCAGCAGGGGGACTGTCGGGGAGCTGTTTTTT.

The J gene is TRBJ1-1, the V gene TRBV7-9, with 10 nucleotides matching TRBD1. The V and J ends lost 4 bases and 0 bases, in that order; junction bases with no gene match: 5. The CDR3 runs to 16 residues. Germline CDR1 is SEHNR and CDR2 is FQNEAQ (reference sequence). CDR3 sequence: CASSSRDRGMNTEAFF. The CDR3 bases are TGTGCCAGCAGCTCCCGGGACAGGGGCATGAACACTGAAGCTTTCTTT. Full variable domain (rest looked up from reference TRBV7-9 and TRBJ1-1): DTGVSQNPRHKITKRGQNVTFRCDPISEHNRLYWYRQTLGQGPEFLTYFQNEAQLEKSRLLSDRFSAERPKGSFSTLEIQRTEQGDSAMYLCASSSRDRGMNTEAFFGQGTRLTVV.

The chain is built from TRBV6-6 and TRBJ2-3, with 13 bases fitting TRBD2. Trimming cost V 8 bases and J 3 bases; bases outside gene matches: 2. This CDR3 contains 14 residues. The germline V gene has CDR1 MNHNY and CDR2 SVGAGI (reference sequence). CDR3 nucleotide sequence: TGTGCCAGCGGGACTAGCGGGATGACAGATACGCAGTATTTT. Its protein product is CASGTSGMTDTQYF.

The chain joins TRBV29-1 to TRBJ2-1, with 8 bases matching TRBD1. The CDR3 sequence is 13 residues long. V trimming: 4 bases; J trimming: 7 bases; junction bases outside the gene matches: 6. CDR1 is SQVTM, CDR2 ANQGSEA, per germline. The CDR3 loop is CSVAGGTRNEQFF. The DNA for the CDR3 is TGCAGCGTTGCAGGGGGCACGAGGAATGAGCAGTTCTTC.

The rearrangement uses TRBV11-2 and TRBJ2-1; D not resolved. The CDR3 covers 14 residues. The germline CDR1 and CDR2 sequences are SGHAT and FQNNGV. Deletions cut 4 bases from V and 5 bases from J, with 12 bases between. CDR3 sequence: CASSSQFSNNEQFF. The DNA for the CDR3 is TGTGCCAGCAGCTCCCAGTTTAGCAACAATGAGCAGTTCTTC.

This clone was picked up one time. The chain recombines TRBV6-1 with TRBJ2-2, with D possibly TRBD1 on 6 matching bases. V was shortened by 8 bases and J by 1 base, with 8 bases between the two germline ends. The CDR3 is made up of 13 amino acids. Germline assignment: CDR1 MNHNS and CDR2 SASEGT. CDR3 sequence (DNA): TGTGCCAGCGTGGACAGGAACACCGGGGAGCTGTTTTTT. It specifies CASVDRNTGELFF.

This sequence joins TRBV5-1 and TRBJ2-5, with TRBD2 matching 13 bases. V gave up 4 bases and J gave up 5 bases; unmatched junction bases: 8. CDR3 length: 16 amino acids. From germline, CDR1 is SGHRS and CDR2 YFSETQ. The chain's CDR3 is CASSAMGLAGPETQYF. The CDR3 DNA follows: TGCGCCAGCAGCGCGATGGGACTAGCGGGACCGGAGACCCAGTACTTC.

Only a few counts were recorded for this clone. This chain connects TRBV5-1 to TRBJ2-1, with 8 bases fitting TRBD1. The germline V gene encodes CDR1 SGHRS and CDR2 YFSETQ. V lost 2 bases and J lost 8; bases outside the gene matches: 9. The CDR3 is 15 residues long. In DNA, the CDR3 is TGCGCCAGCAGCTTAGGGACAGGTCGAATGGATGAGCAGTTCTTC. Protein sequence: CASSLGTGRMDEQFF.

V usage is TRBV2 and J usage is TRBJ2-5, with 8 nucleotides matching TRBD2. The J call may be in error: the DNA end matches TRBJ2-7 better. CDR3 size: 16 residues. Germline-derived CDR1 and CDR2 are SNHLY and FYNNEI. The CDR3 DNA is TGTGCCAGCAGTACCCGAGCCGGGGGGGGATCCTACGAGCAGTACTTC. Its protein product is CASSTRAGGGSYEQYF.